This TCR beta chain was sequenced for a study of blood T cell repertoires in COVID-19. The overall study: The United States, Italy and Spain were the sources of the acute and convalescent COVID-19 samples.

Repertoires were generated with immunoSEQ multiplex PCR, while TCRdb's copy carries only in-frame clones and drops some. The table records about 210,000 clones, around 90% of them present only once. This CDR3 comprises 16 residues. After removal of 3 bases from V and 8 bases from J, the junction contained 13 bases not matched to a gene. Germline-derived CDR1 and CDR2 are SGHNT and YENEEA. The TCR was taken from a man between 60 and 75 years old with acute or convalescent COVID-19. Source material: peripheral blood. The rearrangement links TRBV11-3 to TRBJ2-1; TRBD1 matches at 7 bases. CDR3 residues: CASSFRTLTGTDEQFF. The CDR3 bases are TGTGCCAGCAGCTTCCGTACCCTGACAGGGACCGATGAGCAGTTCTTC.